This T cell receptor (beta chain) originates from a study of identical twins (dated by TCRdb to 2015 to 2016). With respect to the entire study: The study deep-sequenced TCR alpha and beta repertoires from monozygotic twins, unrelated adults of various ages and cord blood to test whether fetal clonotypes persist. To rule out contamination, replicate twin experiments were performed at different times with different library preparation protocols. What the authors observed across the whole study: Recombination models systematically underestimated out-of-frame TCR alpha sharing in monozygotic twins but agreed with sharing between unrelated individuals. Abundant cord blood beta clonotypes had fewer insertions, young adult naive repertoires showed a similar but weaker trend, and memory repertoires showed no such trend. The excess sharing between twins in beta out-of-frame sequences was weaker because fewer shared sequences reduced the signal-to-noise ratio. Compared with coincidental sharing between unrelated individuals, an excess of low generation-probability sequences was observed among out-of-frame TCR alpha sequences shared between twins. Zero-insertion analyses could be partly confounded by invariant T cells such as MAIT and iNKT, although diverse VJ usage argued against such confounding for most clonotypes. Because the same donors could not be followed over many years, conclusions were based on cross-sectional statistical analysis.

In the case of this clonotype: Its antigen is currently not known. An end of the junction does not agree with germline; a read error may underlie this.

Only healthy Caucasian donors were included. Three pairs of female monozygotic twins, all aged roughly 18 to 29 years, made up the twin cohort. Positive isolation kits from Invitrogen were used to isolate the CD4+ and CD8+ T cell populations. Library construction relied on 5' RACE. Sequencing was performed on an Illumina HiSeq 2000. Template switching added a universal primer binding site, and the final cDNA carried a unique molecular identifier that allowed TCR cDNA molecules to be counted accurately. Specific primers in the conserved constant-segment region were used to synthesize first-strand cDNA for the TCR alpha and beta chains. To control for contamination, every cDNA library was double barcoded, receiving both a SMART-Mk sample barcode and Illumina barcodes. TruSeq adapter sequences along with Illumina sample barcodes were introduced in two successive PCR steps. The Illumina HiSeq platform was used with custom primers to sequence TCR alpha and beta cDNA libraries. On the authors' methods: Raw reads were processed with MiGEC to extract unique molecular identifiers, and MiXCR was used to determine CDR3 positions. Recombination models were inferred per individual with the repgenHMM and IGoR tools using an EM algorithm. The analysis of shared clonotypes was done with the tcR package in R, with sharing normalized by the product of cloneset sizes. To study raw recombination free of thymic and clonal selection effects, out-of-frame nonproductive sequences were analyzed. TCRdb reran the public reads through fastp at Q25 and MiXCR, keeping productive beta chains. Identical CDR3 proteins give one entry, which carries the most common genes and DNA. TCRdb's processing, not the study's, gives the V and J calls here. This sample gives 500,000 or so distinct CDR3 sequences in total; 13% to 15% of them show up just once. The top ten clonotypes cover 0.4% to 0.55% of the sample.

The data also belong to a second study, concerning yellow fever vaccine responses in identical twins. The other study reports the following: According to the authors, the vaccine-induced T cell response in identical twins seemed to be partly convergent and partly specific to each individual. Focusing on identical twins, the study followed the T cell clones that responded to the vaccine, and did so with precision.

The TCR sequence derives from a woman aged 18-29 years in good health. The material sequenced was CD4+ T cells sorted from blood.

The CDR3 corresponds to CASSLAGSRDKEQFF. The DNA sequence reads TGTGCCAGCAGTTTAGCCGGCAGCCGGGACAAGGAGCAGTTCTTC. The sequence links TRBV7-2 to TRBJ2-1; D gene: possibly TRBD1, on 6 matching bases. The CDR3 sequence holds 15 residues, the cysteine and phenylalanine included. Of the read, only the CDR3 DNA is kept; its 45 bases are in frame from base 1. Based on the germline V gene, the CDR1 and CDR2 sequences are SGHTA and FQGNSA.